This T cell receptor (beta chain) was captured in a study of tumor T cells in aggressive B-cell lymphoma (dated by TCRdb to about 2017). As encoded in the germline V gene, CDR1 is SGHTA while CDR2 is FQGNSA. Including the terminal cysteine and phenylalanine, the CDR3 comprises 13 residues. Only CDR3 DNA remains: 39 bases, in frame from the first base. Trimming removed 5 bases from V and 6 bases from J, leaving 14 bases between the germline ends. The library was generated by the immunoSEQ multiplex PCR assay. What TCRdb holds here is the immuneACCESS table cut down to in-frame rearrangements. Part of the clones is not present; checked against another copy, under half of the missing clones reflect an unresolved V gene, and the others are unexplained. Across this sample there are thousands of clones, with roughly 91% seen only once. The ten biggest clones cover about 2.2% of the sample. Concerning this clone: Its antigen target is currently unknown. No clone much larger than this one lies a single base away; base qualities are absent.

This clonotype originated in an adult with diffuse large B cell lymphoma. Recombination joined TRBV7-2 with TRBJ2-7, with no confidently assigned D gene. Input material: tumor tissue. The base sequence is TGTGCCAGCAGCCGCCCCGAAGTGGCCGAGCAGTACTTC. The resulting protein is CASSRPEVAEQYF.